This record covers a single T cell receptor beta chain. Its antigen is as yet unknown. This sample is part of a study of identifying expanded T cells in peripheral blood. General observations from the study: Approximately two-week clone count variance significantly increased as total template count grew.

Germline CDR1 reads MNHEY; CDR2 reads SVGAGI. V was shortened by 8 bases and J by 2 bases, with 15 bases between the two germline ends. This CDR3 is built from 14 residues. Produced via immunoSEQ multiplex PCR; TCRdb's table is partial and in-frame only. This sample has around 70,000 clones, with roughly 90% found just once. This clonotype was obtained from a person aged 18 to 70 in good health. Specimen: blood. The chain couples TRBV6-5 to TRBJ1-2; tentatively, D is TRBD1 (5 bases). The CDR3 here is CASRLEGQNYGYTF. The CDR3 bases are TGTGCCAGCCGGCTGGAGGGGCAGAACTATGGCTACACCTTC.